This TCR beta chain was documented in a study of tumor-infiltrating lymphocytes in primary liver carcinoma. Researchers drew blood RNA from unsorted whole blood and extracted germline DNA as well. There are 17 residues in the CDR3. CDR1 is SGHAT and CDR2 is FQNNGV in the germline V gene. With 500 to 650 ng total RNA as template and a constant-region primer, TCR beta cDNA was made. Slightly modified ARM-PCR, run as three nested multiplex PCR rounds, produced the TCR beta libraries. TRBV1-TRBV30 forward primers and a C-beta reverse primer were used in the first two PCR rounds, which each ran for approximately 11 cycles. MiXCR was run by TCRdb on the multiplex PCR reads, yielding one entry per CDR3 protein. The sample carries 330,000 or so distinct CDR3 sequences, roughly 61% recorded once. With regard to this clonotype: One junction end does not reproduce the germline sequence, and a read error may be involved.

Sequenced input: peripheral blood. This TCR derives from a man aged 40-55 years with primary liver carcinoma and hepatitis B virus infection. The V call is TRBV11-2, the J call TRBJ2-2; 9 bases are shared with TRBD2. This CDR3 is CPSSLVGAGGPTGELFF. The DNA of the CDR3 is TGTCCCAGCAGCTTAGTTGGGGCGGGAGGGCCCACCGGGGAGCTGTTTTTT.